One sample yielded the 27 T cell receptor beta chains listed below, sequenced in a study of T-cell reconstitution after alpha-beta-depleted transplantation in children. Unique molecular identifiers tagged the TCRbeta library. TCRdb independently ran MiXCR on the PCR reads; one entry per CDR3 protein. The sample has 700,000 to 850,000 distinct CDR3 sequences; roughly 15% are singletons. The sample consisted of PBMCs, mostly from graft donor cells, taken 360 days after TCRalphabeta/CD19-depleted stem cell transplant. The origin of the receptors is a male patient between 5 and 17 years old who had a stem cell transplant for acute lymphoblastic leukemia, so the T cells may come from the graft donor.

The CDR3 reads CASTPLDFADNTIYF. CDR3 bases: TGTGCCAGCACCCCTCTCGACTTCGCGGACAACACCATATATTTT. V is TRBV12-3 or TRBV12-4 and J is TRBJ1-3; D ambiguous. Between the trimmed V and J ends, which lost 7 bases and 7 bases, there was a span of 20 bases. The CDR3 is 15 residues long.

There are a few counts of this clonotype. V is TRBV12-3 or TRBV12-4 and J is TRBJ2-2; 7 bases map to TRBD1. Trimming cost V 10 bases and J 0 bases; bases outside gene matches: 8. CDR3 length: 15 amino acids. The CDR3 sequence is CATQGGAANTGELFF. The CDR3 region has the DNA TGTGCCACCCAAGGGGGCGCGGCGAACACCGGGGAGCTGTTTTTT.

The CDR3 sequence: CASSFRQGLQETQYF. Written as DNA, the CDR3 is TGTGCCAGCAGCTTTCGGCAGGGGTTGCAAGAGACCCAGTACTTC. This sequence joins TRBV7-9 and TRBJ2-5, with D possibly TRBD1 on 6 matching bases. The CDR3 contains 15 residues. The V end was cut by 3 bases, the J end by 2 bases, with 13 bases between. Germline lookup yields CDR1 SEHNR and CDR2 FQNEAQ (reference sequence).

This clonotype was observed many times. The CDR3 bases are TGTGCCAGCAGCCCGGGGACTAGCCACAATGAGCAGTTCTTC. Its translation: CASSPGTSHNEQFF. This chain connects TRBV7-6 to TRBJ2-1, with TRBD2 matching over 9 bases. The CDR3 extends over 14 amino acids. Germline assignment: CDR1 SGHVS and CDR2 FNYEAQ. The trim removed 5 bases at V and 5 bases at J, leaving 4 bases unmatched.

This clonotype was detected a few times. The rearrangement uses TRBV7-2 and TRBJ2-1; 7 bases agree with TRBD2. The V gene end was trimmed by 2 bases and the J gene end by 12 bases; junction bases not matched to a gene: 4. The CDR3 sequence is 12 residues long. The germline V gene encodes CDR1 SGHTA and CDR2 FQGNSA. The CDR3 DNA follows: TGTGCCAGCAGCTTACGGGGGAGGGGGCAGTTCTTC. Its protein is CASSLRGRGQFF. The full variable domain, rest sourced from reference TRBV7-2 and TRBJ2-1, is GAGVSQSPSNKVTEKGKDVELRCDPISGHTALYWYRQSLGQGLEFLIYFQGNSAPDKSGLPSDRFSAERTGGSVSTLTIQRTQQEDSAVYLCASSLRGRGQFFGPGTRLTVL.

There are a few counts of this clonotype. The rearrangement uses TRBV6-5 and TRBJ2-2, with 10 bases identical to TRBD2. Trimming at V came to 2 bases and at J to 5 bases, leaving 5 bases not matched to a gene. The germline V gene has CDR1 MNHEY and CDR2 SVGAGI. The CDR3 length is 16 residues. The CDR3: CASSYKREGPTGELFF. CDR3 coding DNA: TGTGCCAGCAGTTACAAGCGGGAGGGCCCGACCGGGGAGCTGTTTTTT.

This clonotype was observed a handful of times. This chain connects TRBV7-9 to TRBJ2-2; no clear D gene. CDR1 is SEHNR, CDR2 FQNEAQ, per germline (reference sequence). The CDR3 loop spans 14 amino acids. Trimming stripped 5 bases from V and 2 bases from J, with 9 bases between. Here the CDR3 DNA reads TGTGCCAGCAGCCCTCGACTTAACACCGGGGAGCTGTTTTTT. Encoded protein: CASSPRLNTGELFF.

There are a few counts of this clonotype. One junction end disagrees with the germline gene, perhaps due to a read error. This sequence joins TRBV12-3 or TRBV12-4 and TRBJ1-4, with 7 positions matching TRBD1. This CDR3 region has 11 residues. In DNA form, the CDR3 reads TGTGCCAGCAGTTTAAAGTGGGACAGAGATTTT. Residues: CASSLKWDRDF.

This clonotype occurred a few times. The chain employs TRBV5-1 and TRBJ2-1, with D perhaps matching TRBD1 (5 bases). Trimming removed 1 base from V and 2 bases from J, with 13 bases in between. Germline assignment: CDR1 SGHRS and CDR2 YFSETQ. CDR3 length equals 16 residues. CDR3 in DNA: TGCGCCAGCAGCTTGTTGGCGCAGGGCCCCTACAATGAGCAGTTCTTC. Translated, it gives CASSLLAQGPYNEQFF.

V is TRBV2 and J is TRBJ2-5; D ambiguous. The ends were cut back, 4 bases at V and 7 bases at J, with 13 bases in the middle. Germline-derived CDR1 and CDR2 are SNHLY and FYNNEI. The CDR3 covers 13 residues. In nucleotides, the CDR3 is TGTGCCAGCAGTGGGAGCCCAAAGGGGACCCAGTACTTC. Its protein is CASSGSPKGTQYF.

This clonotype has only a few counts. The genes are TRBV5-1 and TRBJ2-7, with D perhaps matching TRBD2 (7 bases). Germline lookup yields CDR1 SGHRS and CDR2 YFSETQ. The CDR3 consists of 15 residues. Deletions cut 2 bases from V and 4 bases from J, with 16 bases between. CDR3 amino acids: CASSLGLGGLYEQYF. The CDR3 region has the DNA TGCGCCAGCAGCTTAGGACTAGGGGGGCTGTACGAGCAGTACTTC.

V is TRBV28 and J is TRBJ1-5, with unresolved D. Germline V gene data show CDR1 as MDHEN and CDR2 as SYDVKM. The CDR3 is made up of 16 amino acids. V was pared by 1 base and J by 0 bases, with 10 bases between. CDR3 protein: CASSLLSRLSNQPQHF. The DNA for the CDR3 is TGTGCCAGCAGTTTATTGTCCCGGCTTAGCAATCAGCCCCAGCATTTT.

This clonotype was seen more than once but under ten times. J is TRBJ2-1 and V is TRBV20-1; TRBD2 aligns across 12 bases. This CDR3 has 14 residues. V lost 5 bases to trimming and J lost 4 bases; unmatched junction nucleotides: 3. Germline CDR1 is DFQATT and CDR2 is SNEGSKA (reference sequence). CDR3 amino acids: CSAASGRGYNEQFF. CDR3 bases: TGCAGTGCTGCTAGCGGGAGGGGATACAATGAGCAGTTCTTC.

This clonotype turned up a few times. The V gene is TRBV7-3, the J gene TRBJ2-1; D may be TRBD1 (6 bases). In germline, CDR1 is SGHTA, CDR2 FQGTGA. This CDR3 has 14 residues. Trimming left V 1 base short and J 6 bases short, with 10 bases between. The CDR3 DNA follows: TGTGCCAGCAGCTTAATGGGGACAACCAATGAGCAGTTCTTC. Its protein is CASSLMGTTNEQFF. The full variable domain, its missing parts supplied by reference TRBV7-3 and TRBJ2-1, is GAGVSQTPSNKVTEKGKYVELRCDPISGHTALYWYRQSLGQGPEFLIYFQGTGAADDSGLPNDRFFAVRPEGSVSTLKIQRTERGDSAVYLCASSLMGTTNEQFFGPGTRLTVL.

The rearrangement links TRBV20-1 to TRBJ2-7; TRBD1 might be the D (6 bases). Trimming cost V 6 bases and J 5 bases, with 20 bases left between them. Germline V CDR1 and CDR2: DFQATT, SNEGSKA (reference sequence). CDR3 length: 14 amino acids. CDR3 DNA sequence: TGCAGTGCCCTTCGCCCAGGGGCATTGGACGAGCAGTACTTC. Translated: CSALRPGALDEQYF.

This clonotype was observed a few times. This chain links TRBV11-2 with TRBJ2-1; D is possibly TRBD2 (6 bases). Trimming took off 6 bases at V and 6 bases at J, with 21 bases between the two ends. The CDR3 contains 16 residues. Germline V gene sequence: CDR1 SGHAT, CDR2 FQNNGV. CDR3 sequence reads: CASSTIGRTDLNEQFF. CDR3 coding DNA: TGTGCCAGCAGTACGATCGGGAGAACGGACCTCAATGAGCAGTTCTTC.

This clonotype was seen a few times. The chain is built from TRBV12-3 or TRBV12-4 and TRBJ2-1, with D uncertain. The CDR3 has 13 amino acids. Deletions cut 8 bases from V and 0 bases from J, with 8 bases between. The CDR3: CASLGRSYNEQFF. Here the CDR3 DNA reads TGTGCCAGCCTGGGTCGCTCCTACAATGAGCAGTTCTTC.

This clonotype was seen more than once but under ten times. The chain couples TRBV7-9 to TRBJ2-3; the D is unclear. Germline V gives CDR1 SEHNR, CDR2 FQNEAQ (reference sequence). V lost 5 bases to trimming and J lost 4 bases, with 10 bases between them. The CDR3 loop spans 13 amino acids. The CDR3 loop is CASSDPAPDTQYF. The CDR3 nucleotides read TGTGCCAGCAGCGACCCGGCCCCAGATACGCAGTATTTT.

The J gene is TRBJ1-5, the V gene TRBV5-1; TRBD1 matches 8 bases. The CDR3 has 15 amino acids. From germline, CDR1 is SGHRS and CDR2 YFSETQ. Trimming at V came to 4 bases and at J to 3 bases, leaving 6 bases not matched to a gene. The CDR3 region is CASSPTGGYNQPQHF. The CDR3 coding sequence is TGCGCCAGCAGCCCCACAGGGGGGTACAATCAGCCCCAGCATTTT.

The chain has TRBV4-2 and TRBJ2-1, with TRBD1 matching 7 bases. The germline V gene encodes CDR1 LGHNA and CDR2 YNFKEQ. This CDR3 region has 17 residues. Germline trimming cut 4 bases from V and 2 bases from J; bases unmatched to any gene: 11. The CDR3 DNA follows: TGTGCCAGCAGCCCGGGTACAGGGGCTAGGGCCTACAATGAGCAGTTCTTC. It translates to CASSPGTGARAYNEQFF.

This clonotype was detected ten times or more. CDR3 sequence (DNA): TGTGCCAGCAGCTTACGGGAGAAGGCGGAGCAGTTCTTC. This codes for CASSLREKAEQFF. The chain joins TRBV7-7 to TRBJ2-1; the D gene is possibly TRBD2 (6 bases). This CDR3 comprises 13 residues. Germline CDR1 SSHAT, CDR2 FNYEAQ (reference sequence). Trimming removed 2 bases at V and 10 bases at J, with 12 bases between.

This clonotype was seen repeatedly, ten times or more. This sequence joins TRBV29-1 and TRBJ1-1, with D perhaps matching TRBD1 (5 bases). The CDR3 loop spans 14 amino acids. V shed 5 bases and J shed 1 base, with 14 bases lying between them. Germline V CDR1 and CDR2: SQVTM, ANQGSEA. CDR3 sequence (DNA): TGCAGCGTTTTCGGTGGGGGACGGAACACTGAAGCTTTCTTT. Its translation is CSVFGGGRNTEAFF.

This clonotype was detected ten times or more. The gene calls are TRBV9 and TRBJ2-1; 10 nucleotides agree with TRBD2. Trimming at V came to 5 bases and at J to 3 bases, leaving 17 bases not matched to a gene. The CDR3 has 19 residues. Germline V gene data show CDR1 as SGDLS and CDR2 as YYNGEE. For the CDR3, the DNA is TGTGCCAGCAGTCCCGGGACTAGCGAGACCTGGAGGAACTACAATGAGCAGTTCTTC. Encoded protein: CASSPGTSETWRNYNEQFF. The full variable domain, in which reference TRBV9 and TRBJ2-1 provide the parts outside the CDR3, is DSGVTQTPKHLITATGQRVTLRCSPRSGDLSVYWYQQSLDQGLQFLIQYYNGEERAKGNILERFSAQQFPDLHSELNLSSLELGDSALYFCASSPGTSETWRNYNEQFFGPGTRLTVL.

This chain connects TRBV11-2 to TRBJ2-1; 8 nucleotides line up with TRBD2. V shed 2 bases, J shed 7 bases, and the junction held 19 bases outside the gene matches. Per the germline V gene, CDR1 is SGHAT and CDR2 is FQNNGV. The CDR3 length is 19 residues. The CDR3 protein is CASSLLGLGVWIRGNEQFF. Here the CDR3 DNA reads TGTGCCAGCAGCTTATTGGGACTAGGCGTATGGATCAGGGGAAATGAGCAGTTCTTC.

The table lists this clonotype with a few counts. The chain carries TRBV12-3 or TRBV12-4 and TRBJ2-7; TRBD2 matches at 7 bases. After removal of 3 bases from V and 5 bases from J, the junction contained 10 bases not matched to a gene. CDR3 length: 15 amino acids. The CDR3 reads CASSFFGGRIDEQYF. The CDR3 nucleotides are TGTGCCAGCAGTTTCTTTGGCGGGAGAATCGACGAGCAGTACTTC.

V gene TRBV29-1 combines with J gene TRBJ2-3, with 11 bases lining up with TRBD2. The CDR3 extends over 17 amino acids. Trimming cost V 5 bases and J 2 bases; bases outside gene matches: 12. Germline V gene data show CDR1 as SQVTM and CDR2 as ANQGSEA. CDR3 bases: TGCAGCGTTCCCTCGCCGGGACTAGCGGCCTACACAGATACGCAGTATTTT. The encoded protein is CSVPSPGLAAYTDTQYF.

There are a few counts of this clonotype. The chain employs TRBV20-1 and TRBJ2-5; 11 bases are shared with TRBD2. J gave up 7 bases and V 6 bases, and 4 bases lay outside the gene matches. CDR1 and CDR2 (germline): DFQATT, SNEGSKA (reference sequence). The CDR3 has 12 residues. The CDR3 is CSAPGTSGTQYF. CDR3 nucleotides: TGCAGTGCGCCCGGGACTAGCGGGACCCAGTACTTC.